A selection of T cell receptor beta chains follows, all from one sample in a study of identical twins. TCRdb re-called the 5' RACE reads with MiXCR, one entry per CDR3 protein. The sample lists about 720,000 distinct CDR3 sequences, 8.5% to 9.5% seen once, with roughly 0.97% in the top ten. The data also belong to a second study, concerning yellow fever vaccine responses in identical twins.

What was sequenced was PBMCs. The receptors were sampled from a woman younger than 30 in good health. Both conserved end residues are part of each CDR3. Fields, in order: D gene, V gene, J gene, clone size, CDR3 DNA, CDR3 protein. The D gene is left open where the match is weak. Expanded clones are given a class, and other clones once, few, many or no size at all.

.	TRBV28	TRBJ2-4	few	TGTGCCAGCACCCCCGTTGGTTACGGCAAAAACATTCAGTACTTC	CASTPVGYGKNIQYF
.	TRBV18	TRBJ1-1	many	TGTGCCAGCAGGGAAAATTCAGGGACTGAAGCTTTCTTT	CASRENSGTEAFF
.	TRBV3-1	TRBJ2-1	few	TGTGCCAGCAGCCAAGCGGGAGAACGGGACAATGAGCAGTTCTTC	CASSQAGERDNEQFF
TRBD2	TRBV28	TRBJ2-7	few	TGTGCCAGCAGTCCTTCGGGACTAGCGGGGGGCCACGAGCAGTACTTC	CASSPSGLAGGHEQYF
TRBD2	TRBV7-2	TRBJ2-7	many	TGTGCCAGCAGCCTAGGGCTAGCGGGGATCTACGAGCAGTACTTC	CASSLGLAGIYEQYF
.	TRBV9	TRBJ2-1	.	TGTGCCAGCAGCGTACGGGGAAAGGGAAATGAGCAGTTCTTC	CASSVRGKGNEQFF
TRBD1	TRBV3-1	TRBJ2-1	many	TGTGCCAGCAGCCAAATGGGACAGGGTAAAAATGAGCAGTTCTTC	CASSQMGQGKNEQFF
.	TRBV7-9	TRBJ1-1	many	TGTGCCAGCAGCTTAGTGGAGCAGGAAGCTTTCTTT	CASSLVEQEAFF
.	TRBV7-9	TRBJ2-2	many	TGTGCCAGCAGCTTACTAGGGCACAACACCGGGGAGCTGTTTTTT	CASSLLGHNTGELFF
TRBD2	TRBV27	TRBJ2-1	.	TGTGCCAGCAGTTTCTCGGACGGGGGGTCGGACAATGAGCAGTTCTTC	CASSFSDGGSDNEQFF
.	TRBV6-5	TRBJ1-5	few	TGTGCCAGCAGCTACAGGGCTGGAAATCAGCCCCAGCATTTT	CASSYRAGNQPQHF
TRBD1	TRBV5-6	TRBJ1-2	.	TGTGCCAGCAGCTTGGATAGGGGGCGTGGCTACACCTTC	CASSLDRGRGYTF
.	TRBV6-1	TRBJ1-6	.	TGTGCCAGCGGGGTGGCGGAGAATTCACCCCTCCACTTT	CASGVAENSPLHF
.	TRBV4-3	TRBJ2-3	.	TGCGCCAGCAGCCGAACGTACCGGACGGGAGATCTCTATACGCAGTATTTT	CASSRTYRTGDLYTQYF
.	TRBV2	TRBJ2-7	few	TGTGCCAGCAAGCGTGGGGGGTCCTACGAGCAGTACTTC	CASKRGGSYEQYF
.	TRBV3-1	TRBJ1-1	few	TGTGCCAGCAGCCAAGTGGACGCCGACACTGAAGCTTTCTTT	CASSQVDADTEAFF
TRBD2	TRBV29-1	TRBJ2-3	many	TGCAGCGTTGGGACTAGCGGGGGACCCACAGATACGCAGTATTTT	CSVGTSGGPTDTQYF
.	TRBV28	TRBJ1-1	.	TGTGCCAGCAGTTCCCCCGAAGGGTTCCTGAACACTGAAGCTTTCTTT	CASSSPEGFLNTEAFF
TRBD1	TRBV7-2	TRBJ2-5	many	TGTGCCAGCAGCTTAGTGAGCACAGGGGGCGGCCAAGAGACCCAGTACTTC	CASSLVSTGGGQETQYF
.	TRBV9	TRBJ1-2	few	TGTGCCAGCAGCGTAGCGGTTGACACGAACTATGGCTACACCTTC	CASSVAVDTNYGYTF
TRBD2	TRBV3-1	TRBJ2-2	few	TGTGCCAGCAGCCAAGACGGACTAGCAGTAGCGAACACCGGGGAGCTGTTTTTT	CASSQDGLAVANTGELFF
TRBD1	TRBV7-2	TRBJ1-3	.	TGTGCCAGCAGCTTAGCCCCAAGGGGGCTCTCTGGAAACACCATATATTTT	CASSLAPRGLSGNTIYF
TRBD2	TRBV29-1	TRBJ2-1	few	TGCAGCGTTGTAGCGCGGGAGGGCGTGAATGAGCAGTTCTTC	CSVVAREGVNEQFF
.	TRBV7-2	TRBJ2-2	few	TGTGCCAGCAGCCCACAAGGCCGTGGCGGGGAGCTGTTTTTT	CASSPQGRGGELFF